The 27 T cell receptor beta chains presented below share a single source sample, sequenced in a study of memory CD4+ T cells and cytomegalovirus serostatus. Single viable CD3+CD4+CD8-CD45RO+ cells were sorted as the memory CD4+ T cells. Profiling relied on immunoSEQ multiplex PCR, and the TCRdb table lists in-frame clones only, not all of them. The table shows about 61,000 clones, with around 83% occurring only once. What was sequenced was memory CD4+ T cells from blood. The source is an adult in good health and CMV-seronegative.

The chain joins TRBV7-3 to TRBJ2-3, with 8 positions matching TRBD2. V lost 2 bases to trimming and J lost 6 bases; unmatched junction nucleotides: 7. CDR3 length equals 15 residues. Germline CDR1 is SGHTA and CDR2 is FQGTGA. CDR3 in amino acids: CASSLRGGRQDTQYF. CDR3 sequence (DNA): TGTGCCAGCAGCTTACGGGGGGGGCGCCAGGATACGCAGTATTTT.

As regards this clone: The sample has other DNA sequences that encode this CDR3 too. This chain joins TRBV6-5 and TRBJ2-2; perhaps D is TRBD1 or TRBD2 (6 bases each). The germline V gene has CDR1 MNHEY and CDR2 SVGAGI. The CDR3 spans 14 residues. V lost 9 bases to trimming and J lost 0 bases, with 11 bases between them. The CDR3 nucleotides read TGTGCCAGTAGGGGGACTGCGAACACCGGGGAGCTGTTTTTT. Amino acid sequence: CASRGTANTGELFF.

This clone is categorized as medium-sized (0.01 to 0.1%). The rearrangement joins TRBV27 to TRBJ1-2; D remains ambiguous. Germline CDR1 MNHEY, CDR2 SMNVEV (reference sequence). Trimming took 0 bases from V and 4 from J, leaving 9 bases between them. CDR3 length: 14 residues. The CDR3 nucleotides read TGTGCCAGCAGTTTATCAACCAGGAGCTATGGCTACACCTTC. This translates into CASSLSTRSYGYTF.

A single count supports this clone. For the CDR3, the DNA is TGTGCCAGAGCCCAAGAGACCCAGTACTTC. Translating gives CARAQETQYF. The chain carries TRBV2 and TRBJ2-5; D gene uncertain. In germline, CDR1 is SNHLY, CDR2 FYNNEI. V shed 9 bases and J shed 1 base, with 3 bases lying between them. The CDR3 runs to 10 residues.

On this clone: The limits of the CDR3 on the DNA are not certain, so only TCRdb's listed CDR3 is given. The V gene is TRBV18, the J gene TRBJ1-3; the table's D call of TRBD1 was not tested on the DNA. Germline V gene sequence: CDR1 KGHSH, CDR2 LQKENI. The CDR3 spans 22 amino acids, including both terminal residues. The CDR3 here is CASSPPTSFGAADRSSGNTIYF.

The chain links TRBV5-4 to TRBJ2-5; possible D gene TRBD1, 5 bases. Trimming removed 0 bases from V and 1 base from J, with 10 bases in between. CDR1 is SGHNT and CDR2 is YYREEE in the germline V gene (reference sequence). The CDR3 totals 15 residues. CDR3 protein: CASSLVGLAQETQYF. CDR3 nucleotide sequence: TGTGCCAGCAGCTTGGTGGGGCTCGCCCAAGAGACCCAGTACTTC.

The chain has TRBV11-2 and TRBJ1-1; 9 positions match TRBD1. Germline V gene data show CDR1 as SGHAT and CDR2 as FQNNGV. The CDR3 consists of 12 residues. With 5 bases clipped from V and 10 bases from J, the junction kept 5 bases outside the gene matches. The CDR3 here is CASSLLQGAAFF. As DNA, the CDR3 is TGTGCCAGCAGCCTGCTACAGGGGGCAGCTTTCTTT.

J is TRBJ2-7 and V is TRBV5-4; possibly TRBD2 for D (6 bases). The CDR3 is 17 residues long. CDR1 SGHNT and CDR2 YYREEE come from the germline V gene (reference sequence). V was clipped by 0 bases and J by 2 bases, with 18 bases between them. The CDR3, as DNA: TGTGCCAGCAGCTTGGGGTTAGGCGGGAATCCGGCCTACGAGCAGTACTTC. It specifies CASSLGLGGNPAYEQYF.

This chain uses TRBV30 with TRBJ1-2; TRBD1 matches 9 bases. The V and J ends lost 8 bases and 0 bases, in that order; junction bases with no gene match: 1. Looked up from germline, CDR1 is GTSNPN and CDR2 is SVGIG (reference sequence). This CDR3 is built from 12 residues. The CDR3 sequence: CAGTGSNYGYTF. The CDR3 DNA sequence: TGTGCCGGGACAGGGTCTAACTATGGCTACACCTTC.

The count of this clone is one. This chain links TRBV6-5 with TRBJ2-3; 7 bases match TRBD1. V lost 4 bases, J lost 4 bases, and 2 bases stayed unmatched. The CDR3 extends over 13 amino acids. Looked up from germline, CDR1 is MNHEY and CDR2 is SVGAGI. CDR3 sequence: CASSLTGPDTQYF. The CDR3 DNA is TGTGCCAGCAGTTTGACAGGGCCAGATACGCAGTATTTT.

The genes are TRBV10-3 and TRBJ2-5, with TRBD1 as a possible D gene (6 bases). CDR1 is ENHRY, CDR2 SYGVKD, per germline. The length of the CDR3 is 13 residues. Trimming took 5 bases from V and 7 from J, leaving 14 bases between them. The CDR3 DNA reads TGTGCCATCAGTCTGGGGGCCAGGGGGACCCAGTACTTC. Translated: CAISLGARGTQYF.

This chain connects TRBV5-4 to TRBJ1-3; maybe TRBD1 (6 bases). The germline V gene has CDR1 SGHNT and CDR2 YYREEE (reference sequence). V was clipped by 4 bases and J by 2 bases, with 13 bases between them. The CDR3 spans 15 residues. CDR3 loop: CASSVRGGTGNTIYF. Written as DNA, the CDR3 is TGTGCCAGCAGCGTACGAGGGGGGACTGGAAACACCATATATTTT.

The V gene is TRBV28, the J gene TRBJ1-2, with TRBD1 as a possible D gene (6 bases). Trimming shortened V by 5 bases and J by 4 bases, and 14 bases separated the two germline ends. This CDR3 has 14 residues. Germline CDR1 and CDR2: MDHEN and SYDVKM. In DNA, the CDR3 is TGTGCCAGCAGTGCACAACAGGGTATCTATGGCTACACCTTC. Encoded protein: CASSAQQGIYGYTF.

The genes are TRBV6-1 and TRBJ2-3; TRBD2 might be the D (6 bases). V lost 6 bases and J 2 bases, leaving 12 bases between the germline ends. From germline, CDR1 is MNHNS and CDR2 SASEGT. The CDR3 covers 14 residues. Written as DNA, the CDR3 is TGTGCCAGCAGGACTAGAGGGACCACAGATACGCAGTATTTT. Its protein product is CASRTRGTTDTQYF.

V usage is TRBV5-8 and J usage is TRBJ2-7; D is unresolved. V lost 0 bases and J lost 2, with 6 bases in between. The CDR3 is made up of 13 amino acids. From germline, CDR1 is SGHTS and CDR2 YDEGEE. Here the CDR3 DNA reads TGTGCCAGCAGCTTGGCCTTTCCCTACGAGCAGTACTTC. Translation gives CASSLAFPYEQYF.

This chain uses TRBV19 with TRBJ2-1; D gene unclear. Trimming cost V 4 bases and J 0 bases, with 7 bases left between them. CDR1 LNHDA and CDR2 SQIVND come from the germline V gene (reference sequence). This CDR3 has 14 residues. The CDR3 region has the DNA TGTGCCAGTAGTAACTGGGTCTCCTACAATGAGCAGTTCTTC. Its protein is CASSNWVSYNEQFF.

The rearrangement links TRBV28 to TRBJ1-5; 7 bases align to TRBD1. The CDR3 runs 14 residues. CDR1 and CDR2 (germline): MDHEN, SYDVKM. V shed 3 bases and J 6 bases; nucleotides not matched to a gene: 5. The CDR3 loop is CASSFSHRGQPQHF. DNA of the CDR3: TGTGCCAGCAGTTTTAGTCACAGGGGTCAGCCCCAGCATTTT.

The chain recombines TRBV2 with TRBJ1-1; 9 nucleotides agree with TRBD1. V was clipped by 7 bases and J by 7 bases; unmatched bases: 10. CDR3 length: 14 amino acids. Germline lookup yields CDR1 SNHLY and CDR2 FYNNEI. The CDR3 bases are TGTGCCAGCAAGGGACAGGGAAGCTTGGGTGAAGCTTTCTTT. Its protein product is CASKGQGSLGEAFF. Variable domain in full (rest from reference TRBV2 and TRBJ1-1): EPEVTQTPSHQVTQMGQEVILRCVPISNHLYFYWYRQILGQKVEFLVSFYNNEISEKSEIFDDQFSVERPDGSNFTLKIRSTKLEDSAMYFCASKGQGSLGEAFFGQGTRLTVV.

This rearrangement joins TRBV5-1 to TRBJ2-3, with 9 bases lining up with TRBD1. The CDR3 totals 15 residues. Losses at the gene ends were 3 bases for V and 5 bases for J; bases not matched to a gene: 7. The V gene's germline CDR1 is SGHRS and CDR2 YFSETQ. CDR3 in amino acids: CASSSTGGSVDTQYF. CDR3 nucleotides: TGCGCCAGCAGCTCGACAGGGGGATCGGTAGATACGCAGTATTTT.

This clone was detected once. This sequence joins TRBV5-1 and TRBJ2-3, with 8 bases aligning to TRBD1. The CDR3 consists of 14 residues. The V and J ends lost 4 bases and 4 bases, in that order; junction bases with no gene match: 5. Germline V lookup: CDR1 SGHRS, CDR2 YFSETQ. In DNA, the CDR3 is TGCGCCAGCAGCGGACAGGGTGGGTCAGATACGCAGTATTTT. Amino acids: CASSGQGGSDTQYF.

This chain joins TRBV2 and TRBJ1-5; D is ambiguous. This CDR3 region has 14 residues. Trimming took off 7 bases at V and 4 bases at J, with 14 bases between the two ends. Germline assignment: CDR1 SNHLY and CDR2 FYNNEI. The CDR3 is CASNEAYGNQPQHF. The DNA of the CDR3 is TGTGCCAGCAACGAGGCTTACGGTAATCAGCCCCAGCATTTT.

This clone is labeled as medium-sized. The chain links TRBV12-5 to TRBJ1-5; D not certain. The CDR3 has 12 residues. V was shortened by 1 base and J by 8 bases, with 6 bases between the two germline ends. Germline V gene sequence: CDR1 LGHNT, CDR2 FRNRAP. The CDR3 is CASGLDPKPQHF. For the CDR3, the DNA is TGTGCTAGTGGTTTGGACCCGAAGCCCCAGCATTTT.

The V gene is TRBV2, the J gene TRBJ1-6; 8 bases match TRBD1. The V and J ends lost 6 bases and 10 bases, in that order; junction bases with no gene match: 8. Per germline, CDR1 SNHLY and CDR2 FYNNEI. The CDR3 is 14 amino acids. The CDR3 protein is CASSSGGAGSPLHF. DNA for the CDR3: TGTGCCAGCAGCTCAGGGGGCGCGGGATCACCCCTCCACTTT.

V is TRBV6-1 and J is TRBJ1-5; 7 nucleotides line up with TRBD1. Germline loops: CDR1 MNHNS, CDR2 SASEGT. The CDR3 has 14 amino acids. V shed 3 bases and J 4 bases; nucleotides not matched to a gene: 3. CDR3 residues: CASSDSGGNQPQHF. DNA of the CDR3: TGTGCCAGCAGTGACTCAGGGGGGAATCAGCCCCAGCATTTT.

This clone came up a few times. The chain is built from TRBV6-5 and TRBJ1-2, with D tentatively TRBD1 (5 bases). The CDR3 contains 13 residues. Trimming left V 0 bases short and J 8 bases short, with 10 bases between. The V gene's germline CDR1 is MNHEY and CDR2 SVGAGI. The CDR3 DNA reads as TGTGCCAGCAGTTACTCGAATCAGGGAGGCTACACCTTC. Translation gives CASSYSNQGGYTF.

The chain links TRBV19 to TRBJ1-5; D is ambiguous. The V gene lost 4 bases and the J gene lost 7 bases, with 11 bases spanning the gap. CDR3 length: 13 amino acids. Germline V lookup: CDR1 LNHDA, CDR2 SQIVND (reference sequence). CDR3 in DNA: TGTGCCAGTAGTACGACCCGGAAACAGCCCCAGCATTTT. Translation: CASSTTRKQPQHF.

The chain is built from TRBV10-3 and TRBJ2-3; 9 nucleotides line up with TRBD2. The CDR3 has 17 amino acids. The V gene end was trimmed by 0 bases and the J gene end by 8 bases; junction bases not matched to a gene: 12. From germline, CDR1 is ENHRY and CDR2 SYGVKD. Written as DNA, the CDR3 is TGTGCCATCAGTGAGTCGACTAGCGGCTACAAACGGGGTACGCAGTATTTT. Translating it yields CAISESTSGYKRGTQYF.